What follows are 5 T cell receptor beta chains derived from one specimen sequenced in a study of beta chain features in type 1 diabetes (dated by TCRdb to 2017 to 2018). Paper-wide results and their limitations: In all four CD4+ subsets, TCRB CDR3 length was moderately but significantly shorter in type 1 diabetes patients.

Their recognized antigens are unknown. The method behind the library was the immunoSEQ multiplex PCR assay. The entire isolated RNA was reverse transcribed using the High Capacity cDNA Reverse Transcription Kit, and thus expressed TCRB transcripts were sequenced. TCRdb retrieved this table from immuneACCESS and kept in-frame rearrangements only. Not all clones are present; in checked studies, unresolved V genes account for under half, and no reason is known for the remainder. The sample table lists about 340,000 clones, around an eighth of them with a count of one. Clones ranked in the top ten supply nearly 0.015% of the sample. Sequencing was carried out using naive CD4+ T cells from blood. The meaning of the sample's cell subset or site label: true naive CD4+ T cells. Receptor source: a young woman with type 1 diabetes.

The rearrangement links TRBV7-2 to TRBJ2-1, with TRBD2 matching over 7 bases. Germline CDR1 reads SGHTA; CDR2 reads FQGNSA. This CDR3 region has 15 residues. Losses at the gene ends were 1 base for V and 8 bases for J; bases not matched to a gene: 8. The CDR3 loop is CASSLGMTSIDEQFF. The CDR3 DNA is TGTGCCAGCAGCTTAGGGATGACTAGCATCGATGAGCAGTTCTTC.

Note on this clone: Its ends do not fully match the called genes, so a read error is possible. The chain carries TRBV6-1 and TRBJ1-1, with TRBD1 as a possible D gene (6 bases). Germline-derived CDR1 and CDR2 are MNHNS and SASEGT. The CDR3 extends over 14 amino acids. The DNA for the CDR3 is TGTGCCAGCAGCGAAGGACAGCTGAACACTGAAGCTTTCTTT. Translating it yields CASSEGQLNTEAFF.

This clone was counted between two and nine times. The chain uses TRBV27 and TRBJ2-2, with 10 bases identical to TRBD2. The CDR3 loop spans 15 amino acids. The germline gives CDR1 MNHEY, CDR2 SMNVEV (reference sequence). With V trimmed by 7 bases and J by 2 bases, 4 bases remained unmatched. CDR3 sequence: CASKLAGINTGELFF. The DNA of the CDR3 is TGTGCCAGCAAACTAGCGGGGATAAACACCGGGGAGCTGTTTTTT.

This chain joins TRBV11-3 and TRBJ2-7; the D gene is possibly TRBD2 (5 bases). V was shortened by 0 bases and J by 7 bases, with 10 bases between the two germline ends. The germline V gene has CDR1 SGHNT and CDR2 YENEEA. This CDR3 is built from 13 residues. CDR3 sequence (DNA): TGTGCCAGCAGCTTAGATCGATCGGGGGAGCAGTACTTC. Protein sequence: CASSLDRSGEQYF.

The gene calls are TRBV11-3 and TRBJ2-1; 12 nucleotides align to TRBD2. In germline, CDR1 is SGHNT, CDR2 YENEEA. CDR3 size: 14 residues. J gave up 12 bases and V 5 bases, and 8 bases lay outside the gene matches. The CDR3 here is CASSQGLAGTLQFF. The CDR3, as DNA: TGTGCCAGCAGCCAAGGACTAGCGGGGACACTGCAGTTCTTC.